This is a list of T cell receptor beta chains from one sample in a study of T cells in Graves' hyperthyroidism and ophthalmopathy. One entry per CDR3 protein results from TCRdb running MiXCR on the multiplex PCR reads. Found here are about 380,000 distinct CDR3 sequences, around 15% of them singletons; the top ten hold around 20%. The material sequenced was blood. The receptors were gathered from a woman aged 25 to 45 with Graves' ophthalmopathy. Each CDR3 is given with its conserved first and last residue. A D gene is named only where the DNA matches it firmly.

j_gene | d_gene | v_gene | CDR3aa
TRBJ2-7 | . | TRBV7-7 | CASSLAPGGSYEQYF
TRBJ2-7 | . | TRBV19 | CASSIGVSIDSYEQYF
TRBJ2-5 | TRBD2 | TRBV6-2/TRBV6-3 | CASRVAGNQETQYF
TRBJ1-2 | . | TRBV20-1 | CSASYLGGYTF
TRBJ1-1 | TRBD1 | TRBV20-1 | CSAVQGVAEAFF
TRBJ2-5 | TRBD2 | TRBV20-1 | CSARGLTSGGIGETQYF
TRBJ1-3 | TRBD1 | TRBV2 | CASGQAISGNTIYF
TRBJ2-2 | TRBD2 | TRBV29-1 | CSVVAGGTTGELFF
TRBJ2-3 | TRBD2 | TRBV10-3 | CAISDQTSGDVNTQYF
TRBJ2-2 | TRBD2 | TRBV7-3 | CASSLTSGGSNTGELFF
TRBJ1-5 | . | TRBV7-2 | CASSLDRASNQPQHF
TRBJ2-6 | . | TRBV12-3/TRBV12-4 | CASTRKRTVILSGANVLTF
TRBJ1-2 | . | TRBV12-5 | CASGLVPTHGPKTNYGYTF
TRBJ2-7 | . | TRBV19 | CATKSGKSYEQYF